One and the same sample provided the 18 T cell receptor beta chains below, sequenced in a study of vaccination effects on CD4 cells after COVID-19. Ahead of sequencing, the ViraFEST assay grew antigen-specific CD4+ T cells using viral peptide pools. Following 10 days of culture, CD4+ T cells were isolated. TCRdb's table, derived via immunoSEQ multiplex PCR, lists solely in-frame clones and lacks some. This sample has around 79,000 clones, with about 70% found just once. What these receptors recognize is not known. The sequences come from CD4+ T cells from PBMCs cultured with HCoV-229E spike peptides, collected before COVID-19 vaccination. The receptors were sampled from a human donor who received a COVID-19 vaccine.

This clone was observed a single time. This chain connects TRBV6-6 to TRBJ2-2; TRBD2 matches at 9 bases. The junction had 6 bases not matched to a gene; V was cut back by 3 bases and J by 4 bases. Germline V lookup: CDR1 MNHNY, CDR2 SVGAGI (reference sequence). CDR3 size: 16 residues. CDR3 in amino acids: CASSYGRGGSTGELFF. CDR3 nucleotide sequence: TGTGCCAGCAGTTATGGGCGGGGGGGCAGCACCGGGGAGCTGTTTTTT.

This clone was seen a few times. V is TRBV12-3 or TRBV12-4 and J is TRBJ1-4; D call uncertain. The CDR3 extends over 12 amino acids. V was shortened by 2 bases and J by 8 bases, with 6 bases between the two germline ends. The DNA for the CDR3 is TGTGCCAGCAGTTTAACAGTCGAAAAACTGTTTTTT. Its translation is CASSLTVEKLFF.

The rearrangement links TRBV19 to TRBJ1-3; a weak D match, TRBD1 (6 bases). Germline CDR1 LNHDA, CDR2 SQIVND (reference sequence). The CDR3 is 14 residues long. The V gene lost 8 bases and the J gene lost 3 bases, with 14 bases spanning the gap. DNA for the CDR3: TGTGCCAGTCGTCGGGACACTATTGGAAACACCATATATTTT. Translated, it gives CASRRDTIGNTIYF.

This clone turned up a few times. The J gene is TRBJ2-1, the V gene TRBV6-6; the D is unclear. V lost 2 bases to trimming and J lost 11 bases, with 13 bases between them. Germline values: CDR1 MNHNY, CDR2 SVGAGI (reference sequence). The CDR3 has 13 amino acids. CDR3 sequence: CASSYGREQQQFF. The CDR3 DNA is TGTGCCAGCAGTTACGGTCGCGAGCAACAGCAGTTCTTC.

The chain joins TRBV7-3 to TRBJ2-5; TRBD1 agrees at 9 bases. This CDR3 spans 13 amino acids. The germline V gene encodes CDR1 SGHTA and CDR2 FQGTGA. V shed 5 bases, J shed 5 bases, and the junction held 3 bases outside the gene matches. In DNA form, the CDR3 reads TGTGCCAGCAGCACCGGGACAGGGGAGACCCAGTACTTC. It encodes CASSTGTGETQYF.

Here the CDR3 reads CASSPTGAAYEQYV. The CDR3, as DNA: TGTGCCAGCAGCCCGACAGGGGCCGCCTACGAGCAGTACGTC. V usage is TRBV28 and J usage is TRBJ2-7; 8 bases fit TRBD1. Germline V gene sequence: CDR1 MDHEN, CDR2 SYDVKM. This CDR3 region has 14 residues. V was clipped by 6 bases and J by 2 bases; unmatched bases: 6.

CDR3 amino acids: CASSLNSGREAFF. The CDR3 region has the DNA TGTGCCAGCAGCTTAAATTCGGGCCGTGAAGCTTTCTTT. The chain recombines TRBV7-3 with TRBJ1-1; D remains ambiguous. CDR1 and CDR2 (germline): SGHTA, FQGTGA. The CDR3 consists of 13 residues. Trimming shortened V by 1 base and J by 7 bases, and 10 bases separated the two germline ends.

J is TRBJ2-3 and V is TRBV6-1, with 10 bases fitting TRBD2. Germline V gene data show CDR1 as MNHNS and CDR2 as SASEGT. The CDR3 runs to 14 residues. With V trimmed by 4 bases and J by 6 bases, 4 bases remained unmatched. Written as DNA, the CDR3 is TGTGCCAGCAGTGCAGCGGGGGGGCGTGATACGCAGTATTTT. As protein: CASSAAGGRDTQYF.

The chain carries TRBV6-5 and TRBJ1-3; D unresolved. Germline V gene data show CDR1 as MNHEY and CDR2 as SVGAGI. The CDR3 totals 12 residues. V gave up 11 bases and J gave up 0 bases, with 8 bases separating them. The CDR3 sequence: CASRGSGNTIYF. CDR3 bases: TGTGCCTCACGAGGCTCTGGAAACACCATATATTTT.

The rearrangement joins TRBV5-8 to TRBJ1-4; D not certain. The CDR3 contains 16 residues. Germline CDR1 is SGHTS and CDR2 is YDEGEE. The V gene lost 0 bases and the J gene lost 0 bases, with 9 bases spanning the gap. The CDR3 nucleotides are TGTGCCAGCAGCTTGGTAGGGCGTGCAACTAATGAAAAACTGTTTTTT. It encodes CASSLVGRATNEKLFF.

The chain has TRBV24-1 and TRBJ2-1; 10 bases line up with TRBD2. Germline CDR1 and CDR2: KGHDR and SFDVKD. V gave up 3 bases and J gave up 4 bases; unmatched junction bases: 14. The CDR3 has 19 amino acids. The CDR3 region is CATSDPSFIAGGLYNEQFF. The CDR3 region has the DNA TGTGCCACCAGTGATCCCTCCTTCATAGCGGGGGGATTGTACAATGAGCAGTTCTTC.

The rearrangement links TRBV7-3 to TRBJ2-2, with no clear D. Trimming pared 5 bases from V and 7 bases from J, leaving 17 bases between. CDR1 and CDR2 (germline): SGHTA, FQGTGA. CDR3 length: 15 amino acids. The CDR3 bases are TGTGCCAGCAGCCCCTCGGGTGGGCAGGACGGGGAGCTGTTTTTT. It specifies CASSPSGGQDGELFF.

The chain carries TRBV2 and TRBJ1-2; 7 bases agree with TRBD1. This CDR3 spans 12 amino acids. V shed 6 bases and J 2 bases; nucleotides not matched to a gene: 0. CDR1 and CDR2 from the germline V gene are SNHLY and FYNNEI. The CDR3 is CASRDRNYGYTF. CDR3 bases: TGTGCCAGCAGGGACAGGAACTATGGCTACACCTTC.

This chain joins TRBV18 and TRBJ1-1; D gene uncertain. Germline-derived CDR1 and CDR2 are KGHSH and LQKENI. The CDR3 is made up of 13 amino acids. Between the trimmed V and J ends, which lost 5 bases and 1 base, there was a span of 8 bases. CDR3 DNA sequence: TGTGCCAGCTCATTCTCAGCGAACACTGAAGCTTTCTTT. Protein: CASSFSANTEAFF.

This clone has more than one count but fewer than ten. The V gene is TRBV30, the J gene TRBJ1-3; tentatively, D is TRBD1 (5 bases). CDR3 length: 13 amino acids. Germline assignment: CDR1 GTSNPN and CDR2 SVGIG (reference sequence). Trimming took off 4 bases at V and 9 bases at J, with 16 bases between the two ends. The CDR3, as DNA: TGTGCCTGGAACAGCGGGACGGCCCGCACCATATATTTT. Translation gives CAWNSGTARTIYF.

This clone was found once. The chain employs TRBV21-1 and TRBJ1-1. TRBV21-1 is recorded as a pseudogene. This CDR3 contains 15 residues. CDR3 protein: CASSSARGALPEAFF. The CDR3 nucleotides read TGTGCCAGCAGCTCAGCGCGGGGGGCCTTGCCTGAAGCTTTCTTT.

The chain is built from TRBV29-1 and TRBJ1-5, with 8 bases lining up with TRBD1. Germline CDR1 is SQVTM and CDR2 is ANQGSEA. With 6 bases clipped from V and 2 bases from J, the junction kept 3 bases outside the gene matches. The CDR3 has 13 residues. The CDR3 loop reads CSVLTGGNQPQHF. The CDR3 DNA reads TGCAGCGTCCTGACAGGGGGCAATCAGCCCCAGCATTTT. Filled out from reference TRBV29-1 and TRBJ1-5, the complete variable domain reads SAVISQKPSRDICQRGTSLTIQCQVDSQVTMMFWYRQQPGQSLTLIATANQGSEATYESGFVIDKFPISRPNLTFSTLTVSNMSPEDSSIYLCSVLTGGNQPQHFGDGTRLSIL.

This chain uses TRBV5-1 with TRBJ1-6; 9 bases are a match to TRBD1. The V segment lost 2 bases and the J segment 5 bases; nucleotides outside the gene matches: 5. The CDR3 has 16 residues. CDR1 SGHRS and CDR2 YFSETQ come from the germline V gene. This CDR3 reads CASSFGQGLNNSPLHF. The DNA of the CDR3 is TGCGCCAGCAGCTTTGGACAGGGGCTGAATAATTCACCCCTCCACTTT.